These 11 T cell receptor beta chains were all obtained from the same sample, sequenced in a study of T cells after yellow fever vaccination. TCRdb reprocessed the 5' RACE reads via MiXCR and lists one record per CDR3 protein. Here the sample spans a few hundred thousand distinct CDR3 sequences, about 4% being singletons. The sequencing here drew on PBMCs, taken 5 days after the yellow fever booster vaccination. The receptor source for this set is a man younger than 35 who received the YFV17D yellow fever vaccine.

This clonotype has at least ten counts. The chain is built from TRBV6-5 and TRBJ2-3; D uncertain. This CDR3 comprises 17 residues. The V and J ends lost 2 bases and 2 bases respectively, with 17 bases between them. Germline values: CDR1 MNHEY, CDR2 SVGAGI. The CDR3 bases are TGTGCCAGCAGTTACGGGCGCAAATCTGCCTACACAGATACGCAGTATTTT. The encoded protein is CASSYGRKSAYTDTQYF.

This clonotype was found a few times. The rearrangement joins TRBV6-2 or TRBV6-3 to TRBJ2-7; 8 bases map to TRBD2. This CDR3 region has 13 residues. Germline V CDR1 and CDR2: MNHEY, SVGEGT. The V gene end was trimmed by 7 bases and the J gene end by 4 bases; junction bases not matched to a gene: 6. CDR3 DNA sequence: TGTGCCAGCACCGGGGGGGACGGTTACGAGCAGTACTTC. This gives the protein CASTGGDGYEQYF.

The gene calls are TRBV11-2 and TRBJ1-5; D unclear. V was shortened by 0 bases and J by 0 bases, with 9 bases between the two germline ends. The germline V gene has CDR1 SGHAT and CDR2 FQNNGV. This CDR3 is 16 amino acids long. CDR3 in amino acids: CASSLDVLGSNQPQHF. CDR3 nucleotides: TGTGCCAGCAGCTTAGATGTCCTCGGTAGCAATCAGCCCCAGCATTTT.

This clonotype was found many times. The chain is built from TRBV7-9 and TRBJ2-7, with D possibly being TRBD1 or TRBD2 (5 bases each). CDR3 length equals 12 residues. The V gene's germline CDR1 is SEHNR and CDR2 FQNEAQ (reference sequence). V was trimmed by 3 bases and J by 6 bases, leaving 9 bases between them. The CDR3 bases are TGTGCCAGCAGCTTTGGGGGATCCGAGCAGTACGTC. Protein product: CASSFGGSEQYV.

Only a few counts were recorded for this clonotype. The rearrangement uses TRBV20-1 and TRBJ2-1, with TRBD1 matching 7 bases. CDR1 is DFQATT and CDR2 is SNEGSKA in the germline V gene (reference sequence). The ends lost 4 bases at V and 2 bases at J; junction bases unmatched: 20. The CDR3 loop spans 19 amino acids. CDR3 in amino acids: CSATTNRGPAPGPYNEQFF. The CDR3 DNA is TGCAGTGCTACTACTAACAGGGGACCGGCTCCGGGACCCTACAATGAGCAGTTCTTC.

This clonotype was counted only a few times. The J gene is TRBJ2-2, the V gene TRBV20-1; D possibly corresponds to TRBD2 (6 bases). The CDR3 runs 14 residues. The V end lost 5 bases, the J end lost 4 bases, and 14 bases lay between the germline ends. From germline, CDR1 is DFQATT and CDR2 SNEGSKA (reference sequence). The CDR3 spells CSAFGGTVTGELFF. Here the CDR3 DNA reads TGCAGTGCTTTTGGGGGGACTGTCACCGGGGAGCTGTTTTTT.

This clonotype was recorded a few times. The V gene is TRBV6-5, the J gene TRBJ1-1; possibly TRBD1 for D (5 bases). There are 14 residues in the CDR3. Germline CDR1 and CDR2: MNHEY and SVGAGI. The V end lost 1 base, the J end lost 1 base, and 7 bases lay between the germline ends. The CDR3 sequence is CASSYLGENTEAFF. CDR3 DNA sequence: TGTGCCAGCAGTTACTTGGGGGAGAACACTGAAGCTTTCTTT.

There are many counts of this clonotype. The J gene is TRBJ2-1, the V gene TRBV6-5, with TRBD1 matching over 7 bases. The V segment lost 0 bases and the J segment 15 bases; nucleotides outside the gene matches: 11. The V gene's germline CDR1 is MNHEY and CDR2 SVGAGI. The CDR3 totals 14 residues. The CDR3 DNA sequence: TGTGCCAGCAGTTACTCTGGGGGTGACAGGGCGCGGTTCTTC. Amino acids: CASSYSGGDRARFF.

In its sample, this clonotype was seen many times. The V call is TRBV9, the J call TRBJ2-5, with TRBD2 identical over 9 bases. With V trimmed by 3 bases and J by 7 bases, 4 bases remained unmatched. The CDR3 loop spans 13 amino acids. Germline V gene lookup returns CDR1 SGDLS and CDR2 YYNGEE. The CDR3 loop is CASSEGLAVTQYF. Here the CDR3 DNA reads TGTGCCAGCAGCGAGGGACTAGCCGTGACCCAGTACTTC.

The table lists this clonotype with many counts. The chain uses TRBV12-3 or TRBV12-4 and TRBJ1-1; D ambiguous. The V and J ends lost 8 bases and 11 bases respectively, with 6 bases between them. This CDR3 comprises 8 residues. CDR3 in DNA: TGTGCCAGCGGGCTCGCTTTCTTT. Its protein product is CASGLAFF.

The chain recombines TRBV5-1 with TRBJ2-5, with 7 bases lining up with TRBD1. CDR3 length: 14 amino acids. Germline V gives CDR1 SGHRS, CDR2 YFSETQ. Unmatched junction bases numbered 10, after V lost 6 bases and J lost 5 bases. For the CDR3, the DNA is TGCGCCAGCACAACGTCAACAGGGGTGGAGACCCAGTACTTC. Protein: CASTTSTGVETQYF.